Each of the 20 T cell receptor beta chains below was sequenced from the same sample in a study of cytomegalovirus exposure and HLA in healthy donors. Use of 60 Vbeta and 13 Jbeta primers characterized the PCR. Clones were sequenced by immunoSEQ multiplex PCR, and TCRdb holds only the in-frame ones, with some missing. Here the sample spans about 160,000 clones, 82% being singletons. The specimen sequenced was PBMCs. The receptors stem from a girl between 10 and 17 years old in good health and CMV-seropositive.

As to this clone: Since no conserved phenylalanine or tryptophan closes the CDR3, a read error is the likely cause. No DNA is shown, since the ends of the CDR3 on it are uncertain; the CDR3 is the one TCRdb lists. The V gene is TRBV7-2, the J gene TRBJ2-7; whether TRBD2, the table's D call, matches the DNA was not checked. The CDR3 numbers 13 amino acids, ends counted. The V gene's germline CDR1 is SGHTA and CDR2 FQGNSA. The CDR3 sequence is CASSLDGDPPRAL.

The chain is built from TRBV28 and TRBJ2-5, with 9 bases fitting TRBD2. The CDR3 covers 15 residues. V dropped 6 bases and J dropped 0; count of bases not matched to a gene: 5. Germline-derived CDR1 and CDR2 are MDHEN and SYDVKM. The CDR3 reads CASSLGLAYQETQYF. The DNA for the CDR3 is TGTGCCAGCAGCCTCGGACTAGCGTACCAAGAGACCCAGTACTTC.

The chain is built from TRBV18 and TRBJ2-7, with TRBD1 as a possible D gene (6 bases). Germline V gene lookup returns CDR1 KGHSH and CDR2 LQKENI. Trimming removed 4 bases from V and 7 bases from J, with 17 bases in between. CDR3 length: 14 amino acids. CDR3 loop: CASSLQGTSGEQYF. DNA for the CDR3: TGTGCCAGCTCACTACAGGGCACCAGTGGGGAGCAGTACTTC.

V usage is TRBV5-6 and J usage is TRBJ1-1; possible D gene TRBD1, 6 bases. The CDR3 sequence is 15 residues long. V was shortened by 1 base and J by 0 bases, with 10 bases between the two germline ends. CDR1 is SGHDT, CDR2 YYEEEE, per germline. CDR3 sequence reads: CASSLQDRLNTEAFF. In DNA, the CDR3 is TGTGCCAGCAGCTTGCAGGACAGACTGAACACTGAAGCTTTCTTT.

This chain uses TRBV5-1 with TRBJ1-5, with TRBD1 matching over 8 bases. CDR3 length equals 14 residues. CDR1 is SGHRS, CDR2 YFSETQ, per germline. The V segment lost 4 bases and the J segment 4 bases; nucleotides outside the gene matches: 4. In DNA, the CDR3 is TGCGCCAGCAGCCTAGGGACAGGAAATCAGCCCCAGCATTTT. It encodes CASSLGTGNQPQHF. Looking up the rest from reference TRBV5-1 and TRBJ1-5 gives the full variable domain: KAGVTQTPRYLIKTRGQQVTLSCSPISGHRSVSWYQQTPGQGLQFLFEYFSETQRNKGNFPGRFSGRQFSNSRSEMNVSTLELGDSALYLCASSLGTGNQPQHFGDGTRLSIL.

A single count supports this clone. The rearrangement links TRBV29-1 to TRBJ1-2; 11 positions match TRBD1. There are 15 residues in the CDR3. The germline gives CDR1 SQVTM, CDR2 ANQGSEA. With 6 bases clipped from V and 2 bases from J, the junction kept 8 bases outside the gene matches. The CDR3 region has the DNA TGCAGCGTATCCGGGACAGGGGGTCGAAACTATGGCTACACCTTC. Translated, it gives CSVSGTGGRNYGYTF.

The V gene is TRBV28, the J gene TRBJ2-1; TRBD2 matches 8 bases. V was clipped by 4 bases and J by 10 bases; unmatched bases: 12. There are 15 residues in the CDR3. The germline CDR1 and CDR2 sequences are MDHEN and SYDVKM. DNA of the CDR3: TGTGCCAGCAGTTACTCCGGGGGGGTCGGTGGCGAGCAGTTCTTC. Amino acids: CASSYSGGVGGEQFF.

The chain couples TRBV18 to TRBJ1-3; D is unclear. The CDR3 contains 20 residues. V was trimmed by 2 bases and J by 0 bases, leaving 23 bases between them. In germline, CDR1 is KGHSH, CDR2 LQKENI. CDR3 residues: CASSPNPLITGGISGNTIYF. CDR3 bases: TGTGCCAGCTCACCAAACCCGTTAATTACGGGAGGGATCTCTGGAAACACCATATATTTT.

The chain employs TRBV28 and TRBJ2-5; 7 bases are shared with TRBD1. This CDR3 spans 14 amino acids. Germline-derived CDR1 and CDR2 are MDHEN and SYDVKM. With 8 bases clipped from V and 7 bases from J, the junction kept 13 bases outside the gene matches. CDR3 region: CASAYRGQPVTQYF. The CDR3 DNA follows: TGTGCCAGCGCGTACAGGGGACAGCCGGTGACCCAGTACTTC.

V is TRBV30 and J is TRBJ1-1; D is possibly TRBD1 (5 bases). CDR1 is GTSNPN, CDR2 SVGIG, per germline (reference sequence). CDR3 length: 14 residues. V was cut by 5 bases and J by 0 bases, with 13 bases left in between. This CDR3 is CAWWGRGMNTEAFF. Here the CDR3 DNA reads TGTGCCTGGTGGGGAAGGGGAATGAACACTGAAGCTTTCTTT.

The chain carries TRBV13 and TRBJ1-1; 7 bases agree with TRBD1. CDR3 length: 12 residues. J lost 7 bases, V lost 5 bases, and 4 bases had no gene match. Germline CDR1 and CDR2: PRHDT and FYEKMQ (reference sequence). This chain's CDR3 is CASSRDSFEAFF. CDR3 nucleotide sequence: TGTGCCAGCAGCCGGGACAGTTTTGAAGCTTTCTTT.

The chain is built from TRBV10-1 and TRBJ2-1; tentatively, D is TRBD1 (6 bases). The V end was cut by 8 bases, the J end by 0 bases, with 14 bases between. The CDR3 extends over 15 amino acids. Germline V gene lookup returns CDR1 WNHNN and CDR2 SYGVQD (reference sequence). The CDR3, as DNA: TGCGCCAGCGCCGGACAGATGAGCTCCTACAATGAGCAGTTCTTC. Encoded protein: CASAGQMSSYNEQFF.

Here the CDR3 DNA reads TGTGCCAGCAGACACCCGGGACTAGACGATGAGCAGTTCTTC. Translated, it gives CASRHPGLDDEQFF. The rearrangement links TRBV6-6 to TRBJ2-1; 8 bases line up with TRBD2. Per the germline V gene, CDR1 is MNHNY and CDR2 is SVGAGI (reference sequence). This CDR3 region has 14 residues. After removal of 6 bases from V and 8 bases from J, the junction contained 9 bases not matched to a gene.

V usage is TRBV4-2 and J usage is TRBJ2-2; D not resolved. The CDR3 has 13 amino acids. The V gene's germline CDR1 is LGHNA and CDR2 YNFKEQ. V dropped 2 bases and J dropped 5 bases, with 6 bases sitting between them. The CDR3 region is CASSQFRTGELFF. CDR3 DNA sequence: TGTGCCAGCAGCCAATTCAGAACCGGGGAGCTGTTTTTT.

The chain combines TRBV28 with TRBJ2-3, with TRBD2 matching 13 bases. Germline CDR1 reads MDHEN; CDR2 reads SYDVKM. With V trimmed by 3 bases and J by 5 bases, 8 bases remained unmatched. This CDR3 spans 17 amino acids. CDR3 sequence: CASSLSGLAGLGDTQYF. CDR3 coding DNA: TGTGCCAGCAGTTTGTCGGGACTAGCGGGGTTGGGAGATACGCAGTATTTT. Variable domain in full (rest from reference TRBV28 and TRBJ2-3): DVKVTQSSRYLVKRTGEKVFLECVQDMDHENMFWYRQDPGLGLRLIYFSYDVKMKEKGDIPEGYSVSREKKERFSLILESASTNQTSMYLCASSLSGLAGLGDTQYFGPGTRLTVL.

This chain links TRBV19 with TRBJ1-1, with 8 bases aligning to TRBD1. CDR1 is LNHDA, CDR2 SQIVND, per germline (reference sequence). After removal of 9 bases from V and 9 bases from J, the junction contained 12 bases not matched to a gene. This CDR3 is built from 13 residues. The CDR3 DNA sequence: TGTGCCAGCGAGGGGCGGACAGGGCCCAAAGCTTTCTTT. It specifies CASEGRTGPKAFF.

This chain uses TRBV28 with TRBJ1-2; no clear D. The V gene lost 2 bases and the J gene lost 2 bases, with 21 bases spanning the gap. There are 18 residues in the CDR3. CDR1 and CDR2 from the germline V gene are MDHEN and SYDVKM. In DNA, the CDR3 is TGTGCCAGCAGTTTAGAGCCCTCAACCAGACACGCAAACTATGGCTACACCTTC. Its translation is CASSLEPSTRHANYGYTF.

The J gene is TRBJ1-1, the V gene TRBV7-8, with D possibly being TRBD1 (6 bases). Trimming took off 1 base at V and 0 bases at J, with 12 bases between the two ends. The CDR3 runs 16 residues. Germline CDR1 SGHVS, CDR2 FQNEAQ. The CDR3 sequence: CASSLGTAGMNTEAFF. CDR3 in DNA: TGTGCCAGCAGCTTAGGGACAGCGGGAATGAACACTGAAGCTTTCTTT.

The chain joins TRBV10-3 to TRBJ1-2; the D gene is possibly TRBD1 (6 bases). In germline, CDR1 is ENHRY, CDR2 SYGVKD. The CDR3 covers 12 residues. The V end was cut by 6 bases, the J end by 6 bases, with 11 bases between. The CDR3 coding sequence is TGTGCCATCAGGGGTCAGGGGCATGGCTACACCTTC. It codes for CAIRGQGHGYTF.

The chain combines TRBV6-5 with TRBJ1-2, with D perhaps matching TRBD1 (5 bases). V shed 2 bases and J shed 0 bases, with 7 bases lying between them. CDR3 size: 14 residues. The germline V gene has CDR1 MNHEY and CDR2 SVGAGI. Here the CDR3 DNA reads TGTGCCAGCAGTTACGACAGAACTAACTATGGCTACACCTTC. This translates into CASSYDRTNYGYTF.